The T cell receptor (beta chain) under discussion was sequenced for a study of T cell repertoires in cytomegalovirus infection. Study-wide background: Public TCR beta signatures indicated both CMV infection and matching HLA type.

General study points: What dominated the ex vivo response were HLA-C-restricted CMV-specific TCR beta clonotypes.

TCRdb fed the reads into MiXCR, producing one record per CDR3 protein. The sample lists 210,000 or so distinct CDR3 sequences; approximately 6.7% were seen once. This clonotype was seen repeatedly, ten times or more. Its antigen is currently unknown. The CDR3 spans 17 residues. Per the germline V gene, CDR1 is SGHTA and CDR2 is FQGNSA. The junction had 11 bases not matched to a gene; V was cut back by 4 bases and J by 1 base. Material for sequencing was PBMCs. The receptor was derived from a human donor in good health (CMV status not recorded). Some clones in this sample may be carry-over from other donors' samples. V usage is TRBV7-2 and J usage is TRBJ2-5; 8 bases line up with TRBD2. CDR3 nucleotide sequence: TGTGCCAGCAGCTCCCGGGGGGGAGCGGGAAGCCAAGAGACCCAGTACTTC. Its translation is CASSSRGGAGSQETQYF.